One sample yielded the 22 T cell receptor beta chains listed below, sequenced in a study of CD8 T cells in ankylosing spondylitis. Study findings and constraints: Fewer than ten highly homologous variants made up a TCR beta motif, and this motif appeared characteristic of ankylosing spondylitis blood.

MiXCR, run by TCRdb on the 5' RACE reads, gives a single entry per CDR3 protein. The data contain around 890,000 distinct CDR3 sequences, about 11% of them seen just once; the ten biggest clones take up 0.51%. These TCRs' antigens remain unknown. Sequencing was carried out using blood, either unsorted or a sorted T cell fraction (not recorded which). All receptors derive from a male donor with ankylosing spondylitis.

This clonotype occurred many times. This sequence joins TRBV20-1 and TRBJ2-4; D remains unclear. The CDR3 consists of 16 residues. Trimming removed 5 bases from V and 0 bases from J, with 17 bases in between. Looked up from germline, CDR1 is DFQATT and CDR2 is SNEGSKA (reference sequence). This CDR3 is CSAERVLGLAKNIQYF. The CDR3 nucleotides are TGCAGTGCTGAAAGGGTGCTCGGGCTAGCCAAAAACATTCAGTACTTC.

This chain joins TRBV20-1 and TRBJ2-7; TRBD2 aligns across 7 bases. Germline CDR1 is DFQATT and CDR2 is SNEGSKA (reference sequence). The CDR3 has 14 residues. V was clipped by 3 bases and J by 2 bases; unmatched bases: 7. CDR3 DNA: TGCAGTGCTAGGGGGACTACCCTCGCCTACGAGCAGTACTTC. Protein: CSARGTTLAYEQYF.

This clonotype was observed many times. The chain couples TRBV24-1 to TRBJ2-1; 7 nucleotides align to TRBD2. V was clipped by 2 bases and J by 9 bases; unmatched bases: 3. The CDR3 length is 13 residues. Germline CDR1 is KGHDR and CDR2 is SFDVKD. As DNA, the CDR3 is TGTGCCACCAGTGATTCGGGACTACTTGAGCAGTTCTTC. Its translation: CATSDSGLLEQFF.

The gene calls are TRBV9 and TRBJ2-5; maybe TRBD1 (6 bases). CDR3 size: 16 residues. CDR1 is SGDLS and CDR2 is YYNGEE in the germline V gene. Trimming took 2 bases from V and 1 from J, leaving 15 bases between them. The CDR3 spells CASSVFSRTAQETQYF. CDR3 bases: TGTGCCAGCAGCGTTTTCTCAAGGACAGCCCAAGAGACCCAGTACTTC.

Only a few counts were recorded for this clonotype. This rearrangement joins TRBV7-9 to TRBJ1-2; D is ambiguous. V was cut by 4 bases and J by 10 bases, with 10 bases left in between. The CDR3 is 11 residues long. Germline CDR1 SEHNR, CDR2 FQNEAQ (reference sequence). This chain's CDR3 is CASSWRAIYTF. The CDR3 DNA reads TGTGCCAGCAGCTGGAGGGCCATCTACACCTTC.

The chain recombines TRBV20-1 with TRBJ2-3; no reliable D call. The CDR3 covers 12 residues. CDR1 is DFQATT and CDR2 is SNEGSKA in the germline V gene (reference sequence). The V end lost 1 base, the J end lost 6 bases, and 8 bases lay between the germline ends. This CDR3 reads CSARATADTQYF. In DNA, the CDR3 is TGCAGTGCTAGAGCCACAGCGGATACGCAGTATTTT.

The CDR3 DNA follows: TGTGCCAGCTCACCACGATACACTGGGGCCAACGTCCTGACTTTC. This encodes CASSPRYTGANVLTF. V usage is TRBV18 and J usage is TRBJ2-6; D unclear. In germline, CDR1 is KGHSH, CDR2 LQKENI. V dropped 1 base and J dropped 2 bases, with 6 bases sitting between them. The CDR3 is made up of 15 amino acids.

This clonotype appeared many times. V is TRBV18 and J is TRBJ2-5; no reliable D call. Germline V gene lookup returns CDR1 KGHSH and CDR2 LQKENI. Trimming removed 1 base from V and 5 bases from J, with 8 bases in between. The CDR3 consists of 13 residues. CDR3 DNA sequence: TGTGCCAGCTCACCACGGCAACGGGAGACCCAGTACTTC. Its protein is CASSPRQRETQYF.

This clonotype was counted at least ten times. The genes are TRBV5-1 and TRBJ2-7; D is ambiguous. Germline CDR1 is SGHRS and CDR2 is YFSETQ. This CDR3 spans 17 amino acids. V was shortened by 5 bases and J by 4 bases, with 25 bases between the two germline ends. CDR3 protein: CASSLLTGPSLGYEQYF. In nucleotides, the CDR3 is TGCGCCAGCAGTCTCCTTACCGGGCCTTCTCTTGGATACGAGCAGTACTTC.

This chain links TRBV30 with TRBJ1-2, with a tentative D call TRBD1 (5 bases). This CDR3 spans 15 amino acids. CDR1 and CDR2 (germline): GTSNPN, SVGIG (reference sequence). Trimming shortened V by 2 bases and J by 1 base, and 14 bases separated the two germline ends. For the CDR3, the DNA is TGTGCCTGGAGTTTCCCCGGGACGGGTAACTATGGCTACACCTTC. Residues: CAWSFPGTGNYGYTF.

This clonotype appeared a few times. This chain joins TRBV27 and TRBJ1-1; D may be TRBD1 (5 bases). The V end lost 4 bases, the J end lost 5 bases, and 17 bases lay between the germline ends. CDR1 is MNHEY and CDR2 is SMNVEV in the germline V gene (reference sequence). The CDR3 consists of 15 residues. In DNA form, the CDR3 reads TGTGCCAGCAGTTCACAACCTCAGGGAAGTACTGAAGCTTTCTTT. Translating it yields CASSSQPQGSTEAFF.

V and J are TRBV15 and TRBJ2-2; 8 nucleotides align to TRBD1. This CDR3 has 16 residues. Per the germline V gene, CDR1 is LNHNV and CDR2 is YYDKDF (reference sequence). With V trimmed by 1 base and J by 4 bases, 5 bases remained unmatched. CDR3 protein: CATSRGPGGRTGELFF. DNA for the CDR3: TGTGCCACCAGCAGAGGCCCAGGGGGCCGCACCGGGGAGCTGTTTTTT.

This clonotype was detected a few times. The chain is built from TRBV20-1 and TRBJ1-1; weak D call: TRBD1 (5 bases). Germline V lookup: CDR1 DFQATT, CDR2 SNEGSKA (reference sequence). Trimming left V 4 bases short and J 0 bases short, with 12 bases between. This CDR3 has 14 residues. The CDR3 protein is CSAIPTVLNTEAFF. In DNA form, the CDR3 reads TGCAGTGCTATTCCGACAGTCCTGAACACTGAAGCTTTCTTT.

The V call is TRBV20-1, the J call TRBJ2-7; D possibly corresponds to TRBD1 (6 bases). The CDR3 has 14 amino acids. Trimming left V 1 base short and J 4 bases short, with 14 bases between. The germline V gene has CDR1 DFQATT and CDR2 SNEGSKA (reference sequence). The CDR3 loop reads CSARVGGRLYEQYF. CDR3 DNA sequence: TGCAGTGCTAGAGTAGGGGGACGTTTATACGAGCAGTACTTC.

This chain links TRBV20-1 with TRBJ2-3; a possible D gene is TRBD2 (5 bases). This CDR3 has 18 residues. Germline V gene data show CDR1 as DFQATT and CDR2 as SNEGSKA (reference sequence). Trimming took 1 base from V and 0 from J, leaving 20 bases between them. CDR3 sequence reads: CSARGVTGFPSSTDTQYF. The CDR3 DNA is TGCAGTGCTAGAGGGGTAACGGGATTTCCCTCTAGCACAGATACGCAGTATTTT.

This clonotype was observed many times. The genes are TRBV6-4 and TRBJ1-1; D is unresolved. CDR1 is MRHNA, CDR2 SNTAGT, per germline. With 1 base removed from V and 4 bases from J, the gap between germline ends came to 16 bases. The CDR3 spans 16 residues. Here the CDR3 DNA reads TGTGCCAGCAGTGACTGGCCCCGGGGAGTGAGCACTGAAGCTTTCTTT. Its protein product is CASSDWPRGVSTEAFF.

This clonotype has more than one count but fewer than ten. The V and J genes are TRBV7-2 and TRBJ2-1, with TRBD2 as a possible D gene (5 bases). V lost 3 bases to trimming and J lost 6 bases, with 12 bases between them. There are 14 residues in the CDR3. Looked up from germline, CDR1 is SGHTA and CDR2 is FQGNSA. The CDR3: CASSFIASLNEQFF. CDR3 sequence (DNA): TGTGCCAGCAGCTTCATAGCGTCCCTCAATGAGCAGTTCTTC. The variable domain in full, with the rest retrieved from reference TRBV7-2 and TRBJ2-1, is GAGVSQSPSNKVTEKGKDVELRCDPISGHTALYWYRQSLGQGLEFLIYFQGNSAPDKSGLPSDRFSAERTGGSVSTLTIQRTQQEDSAVYLCASSFIASLNEQFFGPGTRLTVL.

This clonotype was detected ten times or more. The rearrangement uses TRBV7-2 and TRBJ2-1, with TRBD2 matching 9 bases. V lost 10 bases to trimming and J lost 3 bases; unmatched junction nucleotides: 13. Germline V CDR1 and CDR2: SGHTA, FQGNSA. The CDR3 is 16 residues long. CDR3 in amino acids: CATKHGRTSVYNEQFF. In nucleotides, the CDR3 is TGTGCCACCAAACACGGCCGGACTAGCGTCTACAATGAGCAGTTCTTC.

In its sample, this clonotype was seen a few times. The V call is TRBV29-1, the J call TRBJ1-2, with a weak D call TRBD1 (6 bases). This CDR3 is built from 13 residues. Trimming shortened V by 6 bases and J by 7 bases, and 18 bases separated the two germline ends. Germline V lookup: CDR1 SQVTM, CDR2 ANQGSEA. The CDR3 protein is CSVRIDRTRGYTF. As DNA, the CDR3 is TGCAGCGTGCGGATTGACAGGACGCGTGGCTACACCTTC. The complete variable domain, with remaining parts taken from reference TRBV29-1 and TRBJ1-2, reads SAVISQKPSRDICQRGTSLTIQCQVDSQVTMMFWYRQQPGQSLTLIATANQGSEATYESGFVIDKFPISRPNLTFSTLTVSNMSPEDSSIYLCSVRIDRTRGYTFGSGTRLTVV.

This clonotype was picked up a small number of times. The chain recombines TRBV6-2 or TRBV6-3 with TRBJ1-5; tentative D call: TRBD1 (6 bases). Germline CDR1 MNHEY, CDR2 SVGEGT. Trimming left V 6 bases short and J 7 bases short, with 10 bases between. The CDR3 extends over 12 amino acids. The CDR3 DNA reads TGTGCCAGCAGCCACAGGGTCCAGCCCCAGCATTTT. It specifies CASSHRVQPQHF.

This clonotype was observed a few times. CDR3 coding DNA: TGTGCCACCAGCAGAGGCATAGCAGGGTTCAACCAAGCTTTCTTT. Protein product: CATSRGIAGFNQAFF. This chain joins TRBV15 and TRBJ1-1, with D tentatively TRBD1 (5 bases). In germline, CDR1 is LNHNV, CDR2 YYDKDF (reference sequence). This CDR3 has 15 residues. V was trimmed by 1 base and J by 9 bases, leaving 18 bases between them.

This clonotype has just a few counts. This sequence joins TRBV30 and TRBJ1-1, with D uncertain. V dropped 2 bases and J dropped 11 bases, with 15 bases sitting between them. The CDR3 consists of 12 residues. Germline-derived CDR1 and CDR2 are GTSNPN and SVGIG (reference sequence). CDR3 bases: TGTGCCTGGAGTAACCCTACAAAAGTCGCTTTCTTT. It specifies CAWSNPTKVAFF.